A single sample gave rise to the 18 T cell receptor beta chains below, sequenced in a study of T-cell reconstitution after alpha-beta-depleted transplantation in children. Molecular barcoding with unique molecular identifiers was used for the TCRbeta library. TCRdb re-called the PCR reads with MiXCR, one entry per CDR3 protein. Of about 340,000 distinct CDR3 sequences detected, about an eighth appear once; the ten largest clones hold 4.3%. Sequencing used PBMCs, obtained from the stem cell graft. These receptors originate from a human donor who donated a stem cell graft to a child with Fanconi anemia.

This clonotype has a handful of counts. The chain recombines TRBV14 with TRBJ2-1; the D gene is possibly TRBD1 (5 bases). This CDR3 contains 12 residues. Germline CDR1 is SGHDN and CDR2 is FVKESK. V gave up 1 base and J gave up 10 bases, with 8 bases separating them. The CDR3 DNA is TGTGCCAGCAGCCAAGGTTGGGGCGAGCAGTTCTTC. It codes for CASSQGWGEQFF.

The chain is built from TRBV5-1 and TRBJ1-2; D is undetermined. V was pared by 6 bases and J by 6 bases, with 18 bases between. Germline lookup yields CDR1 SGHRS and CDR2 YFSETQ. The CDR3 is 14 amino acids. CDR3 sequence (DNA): TGCGCCAGCACCAGAAGTGACCTCACGGATGGCTACACCTTC. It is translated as CASTRSDLTDGYTF.

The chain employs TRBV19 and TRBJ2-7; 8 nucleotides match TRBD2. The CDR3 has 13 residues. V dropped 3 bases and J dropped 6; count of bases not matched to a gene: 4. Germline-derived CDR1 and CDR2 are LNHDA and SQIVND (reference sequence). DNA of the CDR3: TGTGCCAGTAGTATCGCGGGGGGAAGCGAGCAGTACTTC. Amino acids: CASSIAGGSEQYF.

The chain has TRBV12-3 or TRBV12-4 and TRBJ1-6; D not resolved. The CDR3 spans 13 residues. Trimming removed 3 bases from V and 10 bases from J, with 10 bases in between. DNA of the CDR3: TGTGCCAGCAGTTTGAAGTTACGGTCACCCCTCCACTTT. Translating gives CASSLKLRSPLHF.

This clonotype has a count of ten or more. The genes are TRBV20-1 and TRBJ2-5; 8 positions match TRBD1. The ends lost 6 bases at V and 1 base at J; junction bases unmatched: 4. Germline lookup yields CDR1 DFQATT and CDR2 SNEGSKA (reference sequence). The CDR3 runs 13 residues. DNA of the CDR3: TGCAGTGCCCCGGGGACAGGCCAAGAGACCCAGTACTTC. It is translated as CSAPGTGQETQYF.

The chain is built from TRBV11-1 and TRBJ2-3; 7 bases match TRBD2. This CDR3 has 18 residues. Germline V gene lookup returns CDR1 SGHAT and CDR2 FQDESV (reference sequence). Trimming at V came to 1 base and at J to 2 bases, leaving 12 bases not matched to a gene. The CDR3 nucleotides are TGTGCCAGCAGCTTAGTCCCGCGGGGGTCCTATCACACAGATACGCAGTATTTT. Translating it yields CASSLVPRGSYHTDTQYF. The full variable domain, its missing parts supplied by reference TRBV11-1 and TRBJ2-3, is EAEVAQSPRYKITEKSQAVAFWCDPISGHATLYWYRQILGQGPELLVQFQDESVVDDSQLPKDRFSAERLKGVDSTLKIQPAELGDSAMYLCASSLVPRGSYHTDTQYFGPGTRLTVL.

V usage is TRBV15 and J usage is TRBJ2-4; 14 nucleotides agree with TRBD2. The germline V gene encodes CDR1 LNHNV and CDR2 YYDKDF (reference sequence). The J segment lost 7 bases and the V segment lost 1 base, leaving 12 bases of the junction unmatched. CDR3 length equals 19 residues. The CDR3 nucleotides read TGTGCCACCAGCAGAGGGACTAGCGGGGGGCTCATGAGGAGGAACATTCAGTACTTC. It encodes CATSRGTSGGLMRRNIQYF.

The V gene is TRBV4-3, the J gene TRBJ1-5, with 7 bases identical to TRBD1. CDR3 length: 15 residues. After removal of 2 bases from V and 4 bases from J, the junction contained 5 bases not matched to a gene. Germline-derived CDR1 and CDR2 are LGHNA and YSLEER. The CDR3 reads CASSQQTGSNQPQHF. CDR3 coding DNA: TGCGCCAGCAGCCAACAGACAGGGTCAAATCAGCCCCAGCATTTT.

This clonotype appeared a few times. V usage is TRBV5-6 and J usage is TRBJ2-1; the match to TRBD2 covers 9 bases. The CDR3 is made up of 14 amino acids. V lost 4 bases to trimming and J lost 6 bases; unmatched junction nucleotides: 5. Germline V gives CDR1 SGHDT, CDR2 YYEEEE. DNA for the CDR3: TGTGCCAGCAGCGCGGGACTAGCTCTCAATGAGCAGTTCTTC. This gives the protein CASSAGLALNEQFF.

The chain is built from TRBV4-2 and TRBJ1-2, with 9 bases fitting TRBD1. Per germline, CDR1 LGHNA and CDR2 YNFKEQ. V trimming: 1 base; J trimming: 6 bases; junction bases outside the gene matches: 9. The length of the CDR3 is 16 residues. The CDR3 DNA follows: TGTGCCAGCAGCCAAGGAACGGGACAGGGAAACGATGGCTACACCTTC. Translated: CASSQGTGQGNDGYTF.

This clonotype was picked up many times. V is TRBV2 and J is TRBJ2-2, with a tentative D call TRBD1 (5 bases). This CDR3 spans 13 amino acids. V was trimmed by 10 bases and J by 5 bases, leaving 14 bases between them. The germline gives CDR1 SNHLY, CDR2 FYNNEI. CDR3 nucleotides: TGTGCCACCAGACAGTACGGGACCGGGGAGCTGTTTTTT. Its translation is CATRQYGTGELFF.

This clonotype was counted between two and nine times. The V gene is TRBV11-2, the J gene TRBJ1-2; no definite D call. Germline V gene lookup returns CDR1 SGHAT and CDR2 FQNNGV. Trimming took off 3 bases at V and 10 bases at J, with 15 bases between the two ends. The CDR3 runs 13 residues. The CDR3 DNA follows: TGTGCCAGCAGCTTTATCAGTGCCTATTCCTACACCTTC. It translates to CASSFISAYSYTF.

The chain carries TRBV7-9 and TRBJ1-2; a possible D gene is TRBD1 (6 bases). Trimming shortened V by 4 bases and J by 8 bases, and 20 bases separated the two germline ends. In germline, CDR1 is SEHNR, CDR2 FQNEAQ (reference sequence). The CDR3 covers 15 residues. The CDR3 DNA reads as TGTGCCAGCAGCTCTTCACAGGGAGGTTATGTCGGCTACACCTTC. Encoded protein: CASSSSQGGYVGYTF.

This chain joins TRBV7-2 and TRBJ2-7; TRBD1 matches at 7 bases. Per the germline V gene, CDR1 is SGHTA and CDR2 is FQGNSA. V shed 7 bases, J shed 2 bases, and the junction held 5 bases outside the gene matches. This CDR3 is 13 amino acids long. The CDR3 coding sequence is TGTGCCAGCAACCGACAGGGAGCCTACGAGCAGTACTTC. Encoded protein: CASNRQGAYEQYF.

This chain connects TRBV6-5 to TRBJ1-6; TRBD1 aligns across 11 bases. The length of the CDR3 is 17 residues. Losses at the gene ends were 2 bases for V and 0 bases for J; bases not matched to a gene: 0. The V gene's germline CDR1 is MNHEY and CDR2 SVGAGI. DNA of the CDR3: TGTGCCAGCAGTTACGGGACAGGGGGCTCCTATAATTCACCCCTCCACTTT. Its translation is CASSYGTGGSYNSPLHF.

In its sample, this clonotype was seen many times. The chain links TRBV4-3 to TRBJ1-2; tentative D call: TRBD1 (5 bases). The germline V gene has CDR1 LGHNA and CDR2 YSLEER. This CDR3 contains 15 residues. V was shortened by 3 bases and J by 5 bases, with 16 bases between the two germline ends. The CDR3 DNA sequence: TGCGCCAGCAGCCATCTCCAGGGAGGAACGTATGGCTACACCTTC. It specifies CASSHLQGGTYGYTF.

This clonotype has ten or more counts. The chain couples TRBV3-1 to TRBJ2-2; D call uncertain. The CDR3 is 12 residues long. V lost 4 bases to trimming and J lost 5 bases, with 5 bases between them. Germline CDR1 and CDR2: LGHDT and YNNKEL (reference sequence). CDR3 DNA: TGTGCCAGCAGCCGCAGGACCGGGGAGCTGTTTTTT. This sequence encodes CASSRRTGELFF.

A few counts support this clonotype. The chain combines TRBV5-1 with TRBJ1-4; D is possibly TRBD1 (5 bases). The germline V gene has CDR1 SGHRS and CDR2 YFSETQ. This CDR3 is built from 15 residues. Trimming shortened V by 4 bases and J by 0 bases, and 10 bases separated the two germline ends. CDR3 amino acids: CASSGRGATNEKLFF. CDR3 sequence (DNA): TGCGCCAGCAGCGGAAGGGGCGCAACTAATGAAAAACTGTTTTTT.